These T cell receptor beta chains were read from a single sample in a study of T cells in Graves' hyperthyroidism and ophthalmopathy. TCRdb re-analysed the multiplex PCR reads in MiXCR, keeping a single row per CDR3 protein. Among a few hundred thousand distinct CDR3 sequences listed, around 21% were seen once. The specimen sequenced was blood. The source of these receptors is a man in his late teens or twenties with Graves' hyperthyroidism. Each CDR3 is given with its conserved first and last residue. Fields, in order: V gene, J gene, D gene, clone size, CDR3 DNA, CDR3 protein. D genes are given only for firm matches. Clone size is stated in some rows and not others, as once, few, many or a class when expanded.

V: TRBV18
J: TRBJ2-7
D: TRBD1
size: few
DNA: TGTGCCAGCTCCCAGTTAAGACAGGGGGCTTACGAGCAGTACTTC
CDR3: CASSQLRQGAYEQYF

V: TRBV12-3/TRBV12-4
J: TRBJ1-5
D: TRBD1
size: .
DNA: TGTGCCAGCAGTTTACGCCAGGGGGGTAATCAGCTCCAGCATTTT
CDR3: CASSLRQGGNQLQHF

V: TRBV10-3
J: TRBJ2-2
D: .
size: .
DNA: TGTGCCATCAGGCCGGGCCCAGGTAACACCGGGGAGCTGTTTTTT
CDR3: CAIRPGPGNTGELFF

V: TRBV9
J: TRBJ2-2
D: .
size: few
DNA: TGTGCCAGCAGCGTAGCGGATTGGAACACCGGGGAGCTGTTTTTT
CDR3: CASSVADWNTGELFF

V: TRBV12-5
J: TRBJ1-5
D: TRBD1
size: .
DNA: TGTGCTAGTCAGGGGGCTATGAATCAGCCCCAGCATTTT
CDR3: CASQGAMNQPQHF

V: TRBV6-2/TRBV6-3
J: TRBJ2-7
D: TRBD1
size: many
DNA: TGTGCCAGCAGTTACTCTGACAGGGGGCTCTACGAGCAGTACTTC
CDR3: CASSYSDRGLYEQYF

V: TRBV7-9
J: TRBJ1-1
D: .
size: .
DNA: TGTGCCAGCAGCCCTGGATGGGAACTGTACACTGAAGCTTTCTTT
CDR3: CASSPGWELYTEAFF

V: TRBV27
J: TRBJ1-1
D: .
size: .
DNA: TGTTCCAGCAGTGGTGGAGGCACTGAAGCTTTCTTT
CDR3: CSSSGGGTEAFF

V: TRBV6-1
J: TRBJ1-5
D: .
size: many
DNA: TGTGCCAGCAGCGCTCTAAACAGGGGCAATCAGCCCCAGCATTTT
CDR3: CASSALNRGNQPQHF

V: TRBV7-6
J: TRBJ1-1
D: .
size: many
DNA: TGTGCCAGCAGCTTAGGGAGCAGCTCGAACACTGAAGCTTTCTTT
CDR3: CASSLGSSSNTEAFF

V: TRBV11-2
J: TRBJ1-1
D: .
size: .
DNA: TGTGCCAGCAGCGGCCCCGGGACATTCTTCACGAACACTGAAGCTTTCTTT
CDR3: CASSGPGTFFTNTEAFF

V: TRBV28
J: TRBJ1-2
D: TRBD1
size: many
DNA: TGTGCCAGCAGTGTAGGGGGCGTTTCCTATGGCTACACCTTC
CDR3: CASSVGGVSYGYTF

V: TRBV6-5
J: TRBJ1-1
D: .
size: .
DNA: TGTGCCAGCAGTTACAAACCGGGACAGAACACTGAAGCTTTCTTT
CDR3: CASSYKPGQNTEAFF

V: TRBV19
J: TRBJ1-5
D: .
size: many
DNA: TGTGCCAGTACAGGGAATAGCAATCAGCCCCAGCATTTT
CDR3: CASTGNSNQPQHF

V: TRBV6-5
J: TRBJ1-2
D: TRBD1
size: few
DNA: TGTGCCAGCAGTTACTCCCCGGACAGGGGTTGGGGCTACACCTTC
CDR3: CASSYSPDRGWGYTF

V: TRBV2
J: TRBJ1-2
D: .
size: .
DNA: TGTGCCATCAGTAGTATTGGCGGCTACACCTTC
CDR3: CAISSIGGYTF

V: TRBV30
J: TRBJ1-1
D: TRBD1
size: many
DNA: TGTGCCTGGAGTGGGACAGGGGGAGTTAACACTGAAGCTTTCTTT
CDR3: CAWSGTGGVNTEAFF

V: TRBV28
J: TRBJ1-4
D: TRBD1
size: few
DNA: TGTGCCAGCAGAACGTGGGCACAGGGGGCTGGGGAAAAACTGTTTTTT
CDR3: CASRTWAQGAGEKLFF

V: TRBV6-5
J: TRBJ1-5
D: .
size: many
DNA: TGTGCCAGCAGTTACTCGGGCGTCAATCAGCCCCAGCATTTT
CDR3: CASSYSGVNQPQHF

V: TRBV30
J: TRBJ1-5
D: .
size: few
DNA: TGTGCCTGGAGTACCCGGGACACTAGCAATCAGCCCCAGCATTTT
CDR3: CAWSTRDTSNQPQHF

V: TRBV4-2
J: TRBJ2-5
D: TRBD2
size: .
DNA: TGTGCCAGCAGCCAAGATGACTTTTTGGAGACTAGCGGGTCAGAACAAGAGACCCAGTACTTC
CDR3: CASSQDDFLETSGSEQETQYF

V: TRBV6-5
J: TRBJ1-1
D: TRBD1
size: .
DNA: TGTGCCAGCAGTTACTCGACAGGGGGCGGAGCTTTCTTT
CDR3: CASSYSTGGGAFF

V: TRBV2
J: TRBJ2-7
D: .
size: .
DNA: TGTGCCAGCGTCGGGGGCCACGAGCAGTACTTC
CDR3: CASVGGHEQYF

V: TRBV7-9
J: TRBJ2-5
D: .
size: many
DNA: TGTGCCAGCAGCTATTCCGGGGACCAAGAGACCCAGTACTTC
CDR3: CASSYSGDQETQYF

V: TRBV11-2
J: TRBJ2-2
D: .
size: many
DNA: TGTGCCAGCACTTGGGTGGGGACCGCGAACACCGGGGAGCTGTTTTTT
CDR3: CASTWVGTANTGELFF

V: TRBV28
J: TRBJ1-5
D: TRBD1
size: many
DNA: TGTGCCAGCAGGATCGGGACAGGGGGTCAGCCCCAGCATTTT
CDR3: CASRIGTGGQPQHF

V: TRBV2
J: TRBJ1-5
D: .
size: many
DNA: TGTGCCAGCACGAGCGTGGCGGTGAGGCCCCAGCATTTT
CDR3: CASTSVAVRPQHF

V: TRBV27
J: TRBJ2-7
D: .
size: many
DNA: TGTGCCAGCAGTTTGTCGAATACCGGGGGCAAGGTCTTC
CDR3: CASSLSNTGGKVF

V: TRBV20-1
J: TRBJ2-4
D: TRBD1
size: many
DNA: TGCAGTGCCGAGGACAGGTGGAAAAACATTCAGTACTTC
CDR3: CSAEDRWKNIQYF